Included here is one TCR beta chain sequence, with context. Its antigen has not been determined. Base qualities are not provided; no much larger clone lies one nucleotide away. CDR1 SGHVS and CDR2 FQNEAQ are derived from the germline V gene. The CDR3 measures 15 amino acids from cysteine to phenylalanine. Here the CDR3 DNA is all that survives: 45 bases in frame from base 1. The junction shows trimming of 3 bases on V and 5 bases on J, and the gene matches do not reach 6 bases of it. Library preparation used the immunoSEQ multiplex PCR assay. Imported from immuneACCESS, the table was reduced by TCRdb to in-frame sequences with V and J called. These copies leave out some clones; in studies compared against another copy, an unresolved V gene accounts for under half, and the cause of the remainder is not known. The sample table shows over 65,000 clones, and around 94% are seen once. The ten largest clones capture 6% to 8% of the sample.

The source of the sample is a study of control samples from healthy donors and cancer patients (dated by TCRdb to 2019 to 2021). Sequenced: blood. The sequence joins TRBV7-8 to TRBJ1-4; 7 middle bases align to TRBD1. The receptor was derived from a woman between 35 and 50 years old in good health. The DNA reads TGTGCCAGCAGCTTGACAGGGACCCCAAATGAAAAACTGTTTTTT. This sequence encodes CASSLTGTPNEKLFF.